The TCR beta chain under discussion was sequenced for a study of blood T cell repertoires in COVID-19. In the study overall: Sample material is recorded as cDNA or gDNA derived from T cells, B-cell-depleted T cells, or PBMCs.

With 7 bases removed from V and 7 bases from J, the gap between germline ends came to 16 bases. CDR3 length: 13 amino acids. Germline V gene sequence: CDR1 MNHEY, CDR2 SVGAGI. Original handling: How many nucleated cells were present was estimated from reference gene primer amplification. Assay: immunoSEQ multiplex PCR; the TCRdb copy retains only in-frame clones and omits some. From that table come the V and J calls and clone size; the DNA was used to work out D and trimming. The table records about 73,000 clones, approximately 82% of them present only once. This clone appeared once. The chain is built from TRBV6-5 and TRBJ1-1; D gene ambiguous. The receptor was isolated from a middle-aged man with active COVID-19. The source material was peripheral blood. Here the CDR3 reads CASNPAPEVEAFF. The CDR3 DNA follows: TGTGCCAGCAATCCGGCGCCGGAGGTTGAAGCTTTCTTT.